The rows below give T cell receptor beta chains drawn from one sample of a study of cytomegalovirus exposure and HLA in healthy donors. Data came from immunoSEQ multiplex PCR; TCRdb stores just in-frame clones and leaves some out. The sample contains roughly 68,000 clones, over 50% of which appear only once. What was sequenced was PBMCs. The source of these receptors is a man aged 35 to 55 in good health and CMV-seropositive. CDR3s include the opening cysteine and the closing phenylalanine or tryptophan. D genes are given only for firm matches. Size is stated for part of the rows, as once, few or many counts, or as a class when the clone is expanded.

j_gene: TRBJ1-1
d_gene: NA
abundance: NA
v_gene: TRBV5-6
len: 12
CDR3aa: CASSFTGVNAFF
CDR3nt: TGTGCCAGCAGCTTCACCGGTGTGAATGCTTTCTTT

j_gene: TRBJ2-7
d_gene: NA
abundance: few
v_gene: TRBV4-3
len: 14
CDR3aa: CASSRGLVSYEQYF
CDR3nt: TGCGCCAGCAGCCGAGGACTGGTTTCCTACGAGCAGTACTTC

j_gene: TRBJ2-3
d_gene: TRBD1
abundance: NA
v_gene: TRBV5-1
len: 16
CDR3aa: CASSFSRDRAGDTQYF
CDR3nt: TGCGCCAGCAGCTTTTCCCGGGACAGGGCGGGAGATACGCAGTATTTT

j_gene: TRBJ1-1
d_gene: NA
abundance: NA
v_gene: TRBV2
len: 12
CDR3aa: CASERGGPEAFF
CDR3nt: TGTGCCAGCGAGCGGGGGGGACCTGAAGCTTTCTTT

j_gene: TRBJ2-3
d_gene: TRBD2
abundance: NA
v_gene: TRBV6-1
len: 15
CDR3aa: CASRVLAGGPDTQYF
CDR3nt: TGTGCCAGCAGAGTACTAGCGGGGGGGCCAGATACGCAGTATTTT

j_gene: TRBJ1-1
d_gene: TRBD1
abundance: NA
v_gene: TRBV2
len: 11
CDR3aa: CASSRDREAFF
CDR3nt: TGTGCCAGCAGTAGGGACAGAGAAGCTTTCTTT

j_gene: TRBJ2-3
d_gene: NA
abundance: NA
v_gene: TRBV20-1
len: 11
CDR3aa: CSASFRDTQYF
CDR3nt: TGCAGTGCTAGTTTCAGAGATACGCAGTATTTT

j_gene: TRBJ1-3
d_gene: NA
abundance: NA
v_gene: TRBV28
len: 14
CDR3aa: CASSTRGTGNTIYF
CDR3nt: TGTGCCAGCAGTACCAGGGGTACTGGAAACACCATATATTTT

j_gene: TRBJ1-6
d_gene: NA
abundance: NA
v_gene: TRBV4-1
len: 15
CDR3aa: CASSQDTGSDSPLHF
CDR3nt: TGCGCCAGCAGCCAAGATACAGGCTCTGATTCACCCCTCCACTTT

j_gene: TRBJ1-1
d_gene: NA
abundance: NA
v_gene: TRBV2
len: 16
CDR3aa: CASMLTGRREYTEAFF
CDR3nt: TGTGCCAGCATGTTGACAGGCCGAAGGGAATACACTGAAGCTTTCTTT

j_gene: TRBJ2-1
d_gene: TRBD2
abundance: few
v_gene: TRBV6-1
len: 16
CDR3aa: CASSEVLAGAGNEQFF
CDR3nt: TGTGCCAGCAGTGAAGTATTAGCGGGGGCGGGGAATGAGCAGTTCTTC

j_gene: TRBJ2-7
d_gene: NA
abundance: NA
v_gene: TRBV18
len: 13
CDR3aa: CASSPSQANEQYF
CDR3nt: TGTGCCAGCTCACCATCACAGGCGAACGAGCAGTACTTC

j_gene: TRBJ2-5
d_gene: NA
abundance: NA
v_gene: TRBV6-6
len: 13
CDR3aa: CASSYGGWETQYF
CDR3nt: TGTGCCAGCAGTTACGGGGGCTGGGAGACCCAGTACTTC

j_gene: TRBJ1-1
d_gene: TRBD1
abundance: few
v_gene: TRBV7-9
len: 14
CDR3aa: CASSPQGAVTEAFF
CDR3nt: TGTGCCAGCAGCCCACAGGGGGCGGTGACTGAAGCTTTCTTT

j_gene: TRBJ2-7
d_gene: NA
abundance: NA
v_gene: TRBV7-2
len: 15
CDR3aa: CASSLRETGTYEQYF
CDR3nt: TGTGCCAGCAGCTTAAGGGAAACCGGGACCTACGAGCAGTACTTC

j_gene: TRBJ2-3
d_gene: TRBD2
abundance: NA
v_gene: TRBV4-2
len: 16
CDR3aa: CASSQGGRGGTDTQYF
CDR3nt: TGTGCCAGCAGCCAAGGAGGACGGGGGGGCACAGATACGCAGTATTTT

j_gene: TRBJ2-1
d_gene: NA
abundance: few
v_gene: TRBV15
len: 14
CDR3aa: CATSREGSYNEQFF
CDR3nt: TGTGCCACCAGCAGGGAGGGCTCCTACAATGAGCAGTTCTTC

j_gene: TRBJ2-2
d_gene: NA
abundance: NA
v_gene: TRBV2
len: 13
CDR3aa: CASSGQDPGELFF
CDR3nt: TGTGCCAGCAGTGGACAGGACCCCGGGGAGCTGTTTTTT

j_gene: TRBJ1-4
d_gene: NA
abundance: NA
v_gene: TRBV10-2
len: 15
CDR3aa: CASSPLWGPNEKLFF
CDR3nt: TGCGCCAGCAGCCCCCTCTGGGGGCCTAATGAAAAACTGTTTTTT

j_gene: TRBJ2-7
d_gene: NA
abundance: once
v_gene: TRBV5-1
len: 13
CDR3aa: CASSSEPTYEQYF
CDR3nt: TGCGCCAGCAGCTCCGAGCCTACCTACGAGCAGTACTTC

j_gene: TRBJ2-7
d_gene: NA
abundance: NA
v_gene: TRBV4-1
len: 16
CDR3aa: CASSPEGGGVPHEQYF
CDR3nt: TGCGCCAGCAGCCCGGAAGGTGGAGGGGTACCCCACGAGCAGTACTTC

j_gene: TRBJ2-7
d_gene: TRBD1
abundance: NA
v_gene: TRBV13
len: 12
CDR3aa: CASSSDREEQYF
CDR3nt: TGTGCCAGCAGCTCCGACAGGGAAGAGCAGTACTTC

j_gene: TRBJ2-3
d_gene: TRBD2
abundance: NA
v_gene: TRBV5-6
len: 16
CDR3aa: CASSDRLAGTSDTQYF
CDR3nt: TGTGCCAGCAGCGATCGACTAGCGGGGACATCAGATACGCAGTATTTT

j_gene: TRBJ1-5
d_gene: NA
abundance: NA
v_gene: TRBV6-5
len: 13
CDR3aa: CASKNSVNQPQHF
CDR3nt: TGTGCCAGCAAAAATTCAGTAAATCAGCCCCAGCATTTT

j_gene: TRBJ2-5
d_gene: NA
abundance: NA
v_gene: TRBV2
len: 14
CDR3aa: CASSDIVFSETQYF
CDR3nt: TGTGCCAGCAGTGATATCGTTTTTTCAGAGACCCAGTACTTC

j_gene: TRBJ2-6
d_gene: TRBD1
abundance: NA
v_gene: TRBV7-3
len: 17
CDR3aa: CASSLGQGLGGANVLTF
CDR3nt: TGTGCCAGCAGCTTAGGACAGGGCCTGGGTGGGGCCAACGTCCTGACTTTC

j_gene: TRBJ1-5
d_gene: NA
abundance: NA
v_gene: TRBV10-3
len: 14
CDR3aa: CAISEGSSDQPQHF
CDR3nt: TGTGCCATCAGTGAAGGGAGTTCCGATCAGCCCCAGCATTTT

j_gene: TRBJ2-7
d_gene: NA
abundance: few
v_gene: TRBV7-8
len: 14
CDR3aa: CASSLALGGAEQYF
CDR3nt: TGTGCCAGCAGCTTAGCGCTAGGGGGAGCCGAGCAGTACTTC

j_gene: TRBJ1-5
d_gene: TRBD1
abundance: NA
v_gene: TRBV2
len: 15
CDR3aa: CASSKSAGGGQPQHF
CDR3nt: TGTGCCAGCAGTAAGTCGGCAGGGGGCGGCCAGCCCCAGCATTTT

j_gene: TRBJ1-3
d_gene: NA
abundance: few
v_gene: TRBV6-6
len: 16
CDR3aa: CASSLHRVRVGNTIYF
CDR3nt: TGTGCCAGCAGCTTACACAGGGTAAGAGTGGGAAACACCATATATTTT

j_gene: TRBJ1-3
d_gene: NA
abundance: NA
v_gene: TRBV11-2
len: 15
CDR3aa: CASRTVRETGNTIYF
CDR3nt: TGTGCCAGCAGGACCGTCAGGGAAACTGGAAACACCATATATTTT

j_gene: TRBJ2-3
d_gene: NA
abundance: once
v_gene: TRBV9
len: 18
CDR3aa: CASSVEFSGGPYTDTQYF
CDR3nt: TGTGCCAGCAGCGTAGAGTTTAGCGGAGGACCTTACACAGATACGCAGTATTTT

j_gene: TRBJ1-1
d_gene: TRBD1
abundance: NA
v_gene: TRBV19
len: 13
CDR3aa: CASSIRGQTEAFF
CDR3nt: TGTGCCAGTAGTATTAGGGGGCAAACTGAAGCTTTCTTT

j_gene: TRBJ1-5
d_gene: NA
abundance: NA
v_gene: TRBV5-1
len: 13
CDR3aa: CASSLTADQPQHF
CDR3nt: TGCGCCAGCAGCTTGACAGCCGATCAGCCCCAGCATTTT

j_gene: TRBJ1-1
d_gene: TRBD1
abundance: NA
v_gene: TRBV7-9
len: 14
CDR3aa: CASSSTGGAAEAFF
CDR3nt: TGTGCCAGCAGCTCTACAGGGGGCGCGGCTGAAGCTTTCTTT

j_gene: TRBJ1-4
d_gene: NA
abundance: NA
v_gene: TRBV28
len: 17
CDR3aa: CASSGHQGGAPNEKLFF
CDR3nt: TGTGCCAGCAGTGGACACCAGGGAGGAGCGCCTAATGAAAAACTGTTTTTT

j_gene: TRBJ2-5
d_gene: NA
abundance: few
v_gene: TRBV7-6
len: 13
CDR3aa: CASSLALRETQYF
CDR3nt: TGTGCCAGCAGCTTAGCGCTGCGAGAGACCCAGTACTTC

j_gene: TRBJ2-1
d_gene: TRBD2
abundance: NA
v_gene: TRBV18
len: 16
CDR3aa: CASSNPGTSINNEQFF
CDR3nt: TGTGCCAGCTCAAACCCCGGGACTAGCATCAACAATGAGCAGTTCTTC

j_gene: TRBJ2-1
d_gene: TRBD1
abundance: NA
v_gene: TRBV4-3
len: 14
CDR3aa: CASSLNRDRVEQFF
CDR3nt: TGCGCCAGCAGCCTGAACCGGGACAGGGTGGAGCAGTTCTTC

j_gene: TRBJ1-4
d_gene: NA
abundance: NA
v_gene: TRBV7-9
len: 15
CDR3aa: CASSLGAGTNEKLFF
CDR3nt: TGTGCCAGCAGCTTAGGGGCAGGAACTAATGAAAAACTGTTTTTT

j_gene: TRBJ2-3
d_gene: TRBD1
abundance: few
v_gene: TRBV5-1
len: 14
CDR3aa: CASSSGQGKHTQYF
CDR3nt: TGCGCCAGCAGCTCCGGACAGGGGAAGCATACGCAGTATTTT

j_gene: TRBJ1-2
d_gene: NA
abundance: NA
v_gene: TRBV14
len: 16
CDR3aa: CASSQDRDPIGYGYTF
CDR3nt: TGTGCCAGCAGCCAAGATCGGGATCCGATCGGCTATGGCTACACCTTC

j_gene: TRBJ2-2
d_gene: NA
abundance: NA
v_gene: TRBV2
len: 14
CDR3aa: CASTKGRSTGELFF
CDR3nt: TGTGCCAGCACCAAGGGGCGGAGCACCGGGGAGCTGTTTTTT

j_gene: TRBJ2-7
d_gene: NA
abundance: NA
v_gene: TRBV13
len: 14
CDR3aa: CASSSGYGAYEQYF
CDR3nt: TGTGCCAGCAGCTCCGGCTACGGAGCCTACGAGCAGTACTTC

j_gene: TRBJ2-3
d_gene: NA
abundance: NA
v_gene: TRBV29-1
len: 14
CDR3aa: CSVGWETSTDTQYF
CDR3nt: TGCAGCGTCGGATGGGAGACTAGCACAGATACGCAGTATTTT

j_gene: TRBJ2-4
d_gene: NA
abundance: NA
v_gene: TRBV9
len: 18
CDR3aa: CASSVDATVQPAKNIQYF
CDR3nt: TGTGCCAGCAGCGTAGATGCGACAGTCCAGCCAGCCAAAAACATTCAGTACTTC

j_gene: TRBJ1-1
d_gene: NA
abundance: NA
v_gene: TRBV27
len: 16
CDR3aa: CASSLSKWVGDTEAFF
CDR3nt: TGTGCCAGCAGTTTATCGAAGTGGGTAGGGGATACTGAAGCTTTCTTT

j_gene: TRBJ2-3
d_gene: NA
abundance: NA
v_gene: TRBV12-5
len: 17
CDR3aa: CASGLVLAAGPPDTQYF
CDR3nt: TGTGCTAGTGGTTTGGTACTTGCAGCGGGTCCCCCGGATACGCAGTATTTT

j_gene: TRBJ2-5
d_gene: TRBD2
abundance: NA
v_gene: TRBV15
len: 19
CDR3aa: CATSSPSGTSGGARETQYF
CDR3nt: TGTGCCACCAGCAGCCCAAGTGGGACTAGCGGGGGGGCACGGGAGACCCAGTACTTC

j_gene: TRBJ2-1
d_gene: TRBD2
abundance: NA
v_gene: TRBV11-2
len: 15
CDR3aa: CASSLLAGGGDEQFF
CDR3nt: TGTGCCAGCAGCTTACTAGCGGGGGGCGGGGATGAGCAGTTCTTC

j_gene: TRBJ1-1
d_gene: NA
abundance: NA
v_gene: TRBV18
len: 15
CDR3aa: CASSEQGVTNTEAFF
CDR3nt: TGTGCCAGCTCGGAACAGGGCGTAACGAACACTGAAGCTTTCTTT

j_gene: TRBJ1-2
d_gene: NA
abundance: NA
v_gene: TRBV11-3
len: 15
CDR3aa: CASSLTGGYGYGYTF
CDR3nt: TGTGCCAGCAGCTTAACGGGGGGCTATGGCTATGGCTACACCTTC

j_gene: TRBJ2-7
d_gene: NA
abundance: NA
v_gene: TRBV6-1
len: 12
CDR3aa: CASSAQGSEQYF
CDR3nt: TGTGCCAGCAGTGCGCAGGGGTCCGAGCAGTACTTC

j_gene: TRBJ1-3
d_gene: NA
abundance: NA
v_gene: TRBV6-5
len: 15
CDR3aa: CASSLGGRTGNTIYF
CDR3nt: TGTGCCAGCAGTTTGGGGGGGCGAACGGGAAACACCATATATTTT